A single sample is the source of the 9 T cell receptor beta chains below, sequenced in a study of blood T cells in healthy people across ages. PCR was performed a second time for about 6 to 12 cycles using a sample-barcoded 5' primer and a J-beta primer mix. TCRdb ran MiXCR on the 5' RACE reads and lists one entry per CDR3 protein. The data contain about 1.8 million distinct CDR3 sequences, around half of them singletons. Sequencing was carried out using blood. The receptors here all came from a woman aged 40 to 49 in good health.

CDR3 nucleotide sequence: TGTGCCAGCAGCCCCCCTCTGGGACAGGGAGGTAATGAGCAGTTCTTC. This encodes CASSPPLGQGGNEQFF. The V gene is TRBV6-6, the J gene TRBJ2-1; 9 nucleotides line up with TRBD1. The CDR3 totals 16 residues. The junction had 13 bases not matched to a gene; V was cut back by 6 bases and J by 7 bases. The germline CDR1 and CDR2 sequences are MNHNY and SVGAGI (reference sequence).

The chain couples TRBV2 to TRBJ2-6; D is perhaps TRBD1 (6 bases). The V and J ends lost 4 bases and 2 bases respectively, with 9 bases between them. The CDR3 is 15 amino acids. Germline V lookup: CDR1 SNHLY, CDR2 FYNNEI. The CDR3 loop is CASSGGQTGANVLTF. CDR3 nucleotides: TGTGCCAGCAGTGGGGGACAAACTGGGGCCAACGTCCTGACTTTC.

This clonotype occurred a few times. The genes are TRBV9 and TRBJ1-2; D is unresolved. With 6 bases removed from V and 5 bases from J, the gap between germline ends came to 11 bases. This CDR3 is 12 amino acids long. The germline CDR1 and CDR2 sequences are SGDLS and YYNGEE. The CDR3 is CASTSGYYGYTF. DNA of the CDR3: TGTGCCAGCACCTCCGGGTATTATGGCTACACCTTC.

The sample holds a few counts of this clonotype. The genes are TRBV7-2 and TRBJ2-5; 11 nucleotides line up with TRBD2. The CDR3 runs 17 residues. CDR1 is SGHTA, CDR2 FQGNSA, per germline. The trim removed 5 bases at V and 1 base at J, leaving 9 bases unmatched. The CDR3 DNA reads as TGTGCCAGCAGCGCCCAGGCCGGGACTAGCGGCCAAGAGACCCAGTACTTC. Translating gives CASSAQAGTSGQETQYF.

The chain is built from TRBV9 and TRBJ2-5; 11 bases fit TRBD2. V dropped 6 bases and J dropped 5; count of bases not matched to a gene: 15. CDR1 SGDLS and CDR2 YYNGEE come from the germline V gene. This CDR3 contains 17 residues. The CDR3 DNA is TGTGCCAGCAACGAAGGACTACTAGCGGGGGCTGGGGAGACCCAGTACTTC. Amino acids: CASNEGLLAGAGETQYF.

V usage is TRBV6-5 and J usage is TRBJ1-2; D is perhaps TRBD1 (6 bases). The length of the CDR3 is 13 residues. The V gene lost 7 bases and the J gene lost 4 bases, with 13 bases spanning the gap. Per the germline V gene, CDR1 is MNHEY and CDR2 is SVGAGI. CDR3 coding DNA: TGTGCCAGCACCCAGGACAGTTTCTATGGCTACACCTTC. The encoded protein is CASTQDSFYGYTF.

This chain joins TRBV28 and TRBJ2-5, with D perhaps matching TRBD1 (6 bases). With 6 bases removed from V and 3 bases from J, the gap between germline ends came to 20 bases. The length of the CDR3 is 16 residues. The germline CDR1 and CDR2 sequences are MDHEN and SYDVKM. In DNA, the CDR3 is TGTGCCAGCAGCTTTCATCCAAACAGGGTTAAAGAGACCCAGTACTTC. It is translated as CASSFHPNRVKETQYF.

The chain joins TRBV4-3 to TRBJ2-1, with a possible D match to TRBD2 (6 bases). Germline loops: CDR1 LGHNA, CDR2 YSLEER. The CDR3 runs 17 residues. Trimming shortened V by 0 bases and J by 7 bases, and 19 bases separated the two germline ends. The CDR3 coding sequence is TGCGCCAGCAGCCAAGAATGGGGGACTTCTCCTTTGAATGAGCAGTTCTTC. Translation gives CASSQEWGTSPLNEQFF.

This clonotype turned up a few times. The chain is built from TRBV27 and TRBJ1-5, with D perhaps matching TRBD1 (5 bases). The length of the CDR3 is 16 residues. CDR1 MNHEY and CDR2 SMNVEV come from the germline V gene (reference sequence). Trimming took off 4 bases at V and 4 bases at J, with 17 bases between the two ends. In nucleotides, the CDR3 is TGTGCCAGCAGTTATGGGACTCCGGGGGGGAATCAGCCCCAGCATTTT. This sequence encodes CASSYGTPGGNQPQHF.